These T cell receptor beta chains were read from a single sample in a study of shared clonotypes between healthy human individuals. Assay: immunoSEQ multiplex PCR; the TCRdb copy retains only in-frame clones and omits some. The table has about 2.3 million clones, about 90% seen once; the top ten hold around 0.35%. The sample was naive CD4+ T cells from PBMCs. Receptors originate from a young man in good health. Some clones in this sample may be carry-over from other donors' samples. Each CDR3 is given with its conserved first and last residue. D genes are given only for firm matches. For some rows the clone size is stated as once, few or many, or as a class when expanded; others skip it.

>TRBV30|-|-|TRBJ2-7
TGTGCCTTGAGAGAGAACTCCTACGAGCAGTACTTC
CALRENSYEQYF
>TRBV7-9|-|-|TRBJ2-7
TGTGCCAGCAGCTTAGGAGGGAGCAACGAGCAGTACTTC
CASSLGGSNEQYF
>TRBV5-4|-|TRBD2|TRBJ2-1
TGTGCCAGCAGCCATCTAGCGGGAGGGGACAATGAGCAGTTCTTC
CASSHLAGGDNEQFF
>TRBV5-1|-|-|TRBJ2-3
TGCGCCAGCAGCGTGCACAGGGAGTCATCGGGCACAGATACGCAGTATTTT
CASSVHRESSGTDTQYF
>TRBV10-2|-|-|TRBJ1-1
TGCGCCAGCAGCCCGGGACTCCCGAACACTGAAGCTTTCTTT
CASSPGLPNTEAFF
>TRBV7-2|-|-|TRBJ1-5
TGTGCCAGCAGCTTACGGGGGGGTCAGCCCCAGCATTTT
CASSLRGGQPQHF
>TRBV2|once|TRBD1|TRBJ1-2
TGTGCCAGCGTCCCGGACAGGGGGAACTATGGCTACACCTTC
CASVPDRGNYGYTF
>TRBV5-1|-|TRBD1|TRBJ2-1
TGCGCCAGCAGCACCCGACAGGGTGGGGAGCAGTTCTTC
CASSTRQGGEQFF
>TRBV5-1|-|TRBD2|TRBJ2-5
TGCGCCAGCAGCTTTGTTGGACGGGAGGGCCGTGAGACCCAGTACTTC
CASSFVGREGRETQYF
>TRBV7-2|-|-|TRBJ2-2
TGTGCCAGCAGCTTATTCCAGGGCGCCAATAGGGGGGAGCTGTTTTTT
CASSLFQGANRGELFF
>TRBV5-1|-|TRBD2|TRBJ2-5
TGCGCCAGCAGCTTGACGCAGGGAGGGTGGGAGACCCAGTACTTC
CASSLTQGGWETQYF
>TRBV4-3|-|-|TRBJ1-1
TGCGCCAGCAGCCAGGGGGCGGCAGGACTCAACACTGAAGCTTTCTTT
CASSQGAAGLNTEAFF
>TRBV11-2|-|-|TRBJ2-3
TGTGCCAGCAGCTTAGAAAGCGATACGCAGTATTTT
CASSLESDTQYF
>TRBV29-1|-|TRBD1|TRBJ2-3
TGCAGCAAAACGTGCAGGGGGCAGAGGGCAGATACGCAGTATTTT
CSKTCRGQRADTQYF
>TRBV4-1|-|-|TRBJ2-3
TGCGCCAGCAGCCAACCTTCGGGACACGGAGGGACAGATACGCAGTATTTT
CASSQPSGHGGTDTQYF
>TRBV6-1|-|-|TRBJ1-5
TGTGCCAGCAGAAGGTGGGGGGATAGCAATCAGCCCCAGCATTTT
CASRRWGDSNQPQHF
>TRBV9|few|-|TRBJ1-2
TGTGCCAGCAGCGTTCAGACGGCTAACTATGGCTACACCTTC
CASSVQTANYGYTF
>TRBV18|-|-|TRBJ1-5
TGTGCCAGCTCACTAGACAGGCTCAGCCAGCCCCAGCATTTT
CASSLDRLSQPQHF
>TRBV5-1|-|-|TRBJ2-7
TGCGCCAGCAGCCCGGACGTGGGGATTGAGCAGTACTTC
CASSPDVGIEQYF
>TRBV4-2|-|-|TRBJ2-3
TGTGCCAGCAGCCAAGTTAGCACAGATACGCAGTATTTT
CASSQVSTDTQYF
>TRBV9|-|-|TRBJ2-5
TGTGCCAGCAGCGTAGCAACACAAGAGACCCAGTACTTC
CASSVATQETQYF
>TRBV19|once|-|TRBJ2-3
TGTGCCAGTATCGGGCGGAGCAAAGATACGCAGTATTTT
CASIGRSKDTQYF